The 27 T cell receptor beta chains below come from one sample, sequenced in a study of T cell changes during pregnancy in multiple sclerosis. The repertoire was sequenced with immunoSEQ multiplex PCR; TCRdb's copy has only in-frame clones and lacks some. The sample records roughly 80,000 clones, just over 90% being singletons. Here the sequenced sample was peripheral blood, taken before pregnancy. The source of these receptors is a female donor with multiple sclerosis, enrolled in a pregnancy study.

V usage is TRBV5-6 and J usage is TRBJ1-1; D possibly corresponds to TRBD1 (6 bases). Trimming cost V 4 bases and J 5 bases, with 21 bases left between them. CDR3 length: 16 residues. Germline V CDR1 and CDR2: SGHDT, YYEEEE. CDR3 region: CASSTMTGPGKTEAFF. Written as DNA, the CDR3 is TGTGCCAGCAGCACCATGACAGGCCCTGGGAAGACTGAAGCTTTCTTT. Based on the CDR3 plus reference TRBV5-6 and TRBJ1-1, the full variable domain is DAGVTQSPTHLIKTRGQQVTLRCSPKSGHDTVSWYQQALGQGPQFIFQYYEEEERQRGNFPDRFSGHQFPNYSSELNVNALLLGDSALYLCASSTMTGPGKTEAFFGQGTRLTVV.

The gene calls are TRBV18 and TRBJ1-6, with D hard to call. The CDR3 has 16 residues. V dropped 3 bases and J dropped 0 bases, with 9 bases sitting between them. Germline CDR1 KGHSH, CDR2 LQKENI. The CDR3 nucleotides are TGTGCCAGCTCACCCCGAGGGAGCTCCTATAATTCACCCCTCCACTTT. It encodes CASSPRGSSYNSPLHF.

The chain carries TRBV10-3 and TRBJ2-3; TRBD2 aligns across 10 bases. The CDR3 loop spans 16 amino acids. V shed 4 bases and J 4 bases; nucleotides not matched to a gene: 8. Germline V gene data show CDR1 as ENHRY and CDR2 as SYGVKD. CDR3 region: CAISGISGGRADTQYF. CDR3 sequence (DNA): TGTGCCATCAGTGGGATTAGCGGGGGGAGGGCAGATACGCAGTATTTT.

The V and J genes are TRBV4-1 and TRBJ1-6, with D tentatively TRBD1 (6 bases). CDR3 size: 16 residues. V was clipped by 0 bases and J by 10 bases, with 16 bases between them. In germline, CDR1 is MGHRA, CDR2 YSYEKL. The CDR3 DNA follows: TGCGCCAGCAGCCAAGAGGGGGCAGGGATCAAATCACCCCTCCACTTT. Its translation: CASSQEGAGIKSPLHF.

V is TRBV2 and J is TRBJ2-5; 7 bases map to TRBD2. This CDR3 has 16 residues. V lost 3 bases to trimming and J lost 2 bases; unmatched junction nucleotides: 9. In germline, CDR1 is SNHLY, CDR2 FYNNEI. CDR3 coding DNA: TGTGCCAGCAGTGATTGGGGCGCTAGCGGACAAGAGACCCAGTACTTC. This gives the protein CASSDWGASGQETQYF.

The CDR3 DNA is TGTGCCAGCAGCGTAGGAGGTAGAGACAGGGGGAACACTGAAGCTTTCTTT. As protein: CASSVGGRDRGNTEAFF. The chain couples TRBV9 to TRBJ1-1, with 8 positions matching TRBD1. Germline V gene data show CDR1 as SGDLS and CDR2 as YYNGEE. Unmatched junction bases numbered 8, after V lost 0 bases and J lost 1 base. This CDR3 is 17 amino acids long.

This rearrangement joins TRBV6-5 to TRBJ2-4; TRBD2 aligns across 7 bases. Germline V gene lookup returns CDR1 MNHEY and CDR2 SVGAGI. The CDR3 extends over 12 amino acids. V shed 4 bases, J shed 12 bases, and the junction held 6 bases outside the gene matches. In DNA, the CDR3 is TGTGCCAGCAGTTCCCGGACTAGTCATCAGTACTTC. Protein: CASSSRTSHQYF.

The chain employs TRBV5-1 and TRBJ1-1; a possible D gene is TRBD1 (6 bases). CDR1 is SGHRS, CDR2 YFSETQ, per germline. The CDR3 runs to 15 residues. With 0 bases removed from V and 1 base from J, the gap between germline ends came to 10 bases. CDR3 sequence (DNA): TGCGCCAGCAGCTTGGCGGGACAAACGAACACTGAAGCTTTCTTT. Protein sequence: CASSLAGQTNTEAFF.

V and J are TRBV9 and TRBJ1-1, with 7 positions matching TRBD1. This CDR3 has 15 residues. The V and J ends lost 0 bases and 7 bases, in that order; junction bases with no gene match: 9. Germline values: CDR1 SGDLS, CDR2 YYNGEE. The CDR3 region has the DNA TGTGCCAGCAGCGTAGTTTCTGGGACAGCCGGTGAAGCTTTCTTT. Its translation is CASSVVSGTAGEAFF.

This clone is medium-sized (0.01 to 0.1%) in the sample. The rearrangement uses TRBV7-9 and TRBJ2-7; 10 bases are a match to TRBD2. Germline loops: CDR1 SEHNR, CDR2 FQNEAQ (reference sequence). This CDR3 comprises 14 residues. With V trimmed by 5 bases and J by 4 bases, 5 bases remained unmatched. Written as DNA, the CDR3 is TGTGCCAGCAGCCTATGGACTAGCGGATACGAGCAGTACTTC. This codes for CASSLWTSGYEQYF.

The chain combines TRBV6-1 with TRBJ1-2; weak D call: TRBD1 (6 bases). CDR3 size: 14 residues. Per germline, CDR1 MNHNS and CDR2 SASEGT. The V end was cut by 4 bases, the J end by 4 bases, with 13 bases between. Here the CDR3 reads CASSGLDSSYGYTF. For the CDR3, the DNA is TGTGCCAGCAGTGGGCTGGACAGTTCCTATGGCTACACCTTC.

The rearrangement links TRBV28 to TRBJ2-7, with a weak D call TRBD2 (8 bases). From germline, CDR1 is MDHEN and CDR2 SYDVKM. Trimming stripped 1 base from V and 1 base from J, with 17 bases between. The CDR3 length is 17 residues. CDR3 in DNA: TGTGCCAGCAGTTTATCGGGAGGGGACAGACGATCCTACGAGCAGTACTTC. It yields the protein CASSLSGGDRRSYEQYF. Variable domain in full (rest from reference TRBV28 and TRBJ2-7): DVKVTQSSRYLVKRTGEKVFLECVQDMDHENMFWYRQDPGLGLRLIYFSYDVKMKEKGDIPEGYSVSREKKERFSLILESASTNQTSMYLCASSLSGGDRRSYEQYFGPGTRLTVT.

The chain is built from TRBV30 and TRBJ2-7, with 7 bases aligning to TRBD1. The CDR3 runs 14 residues. V gave up 4 bases and J gave up 3 bases; unmatched junction bases: 9. Germline V gives CDR1 GTSNPN, CDR2 SVGIG (reference sequence). CDR3 DNA: TGTGCCTGGAACTTCTGGGGACAGCACTACGAGCAGTACTTC. Encoded protein: CAWNFWGQHYEQYF.

V usage is TRBV6-4 and J usage is TRBJ2-2, with 8 nucleotides matching TRBD2. Trimming at V came to 0 bases and at J to 3 bases, leaving 3 bases not matched to a gene. Germline CDR1 reads MRHNA; CDR2 reads SNTAGT. The CDR3 runs 16 residues. CDR3 sequence: CASSDSTGGHTGELFF. The CDR3 DNA sequence: TGTGCCAGCAGTGACTCGACGGGGGGGCACACCGGGGAGCTGTTTTTT.

This chain uses TRBV12-5 with TRBJ1-1; 12 bases fit TRBD1. This CDR3 contains 15 residues. Per germline, CDR1 LGHNT and CDR2 FRNRAP. Germline trimming cut 1 base from V and 6 bases from J; bases unmatched to any gene: 3. The CDR3 coding sequence is TGTGCTAGTGGTTTGGGGGACAGGGGGCATTCTGAAGCTTTCTTT. It is translated as CASGLGDRGHSEAFF.

The sample holds a few counts of this clone. The chain has TRBV10-3 and TRBJ1-2; D possibly corresponds to TRBD1 (6 bases). Trimming took off 6 bases at V and 4 bases at J, with 12 bases between the two ends. The CDR3 runs to 13 residues. Germline V gene lookup returns CDR1 ENHRY and CDR2 SYGVKD. CDR3 residues: CAIRRQASYGYTF. Written as DNA, the CDR3 is TGTGCCATCAGGCGACAGGCATCCTATGGCTACACCTTC.

This clone was found once. The genes are TRBV4-1 and TRBJ1-1; tentatively, D is TRBD1 (5 bases). V was pared by 8 bases and J by 0 bases, with 10 bases between. The germline CDR1 and CDR2 sequences are MGHRA and YSYEKL. This CDR3 contains 13 residues. CDR3 protein: CASSQVMNTEAFF. CDR3 bases: TGCGCCAGCTCACAGGTCATGAACACTGAAGCTTTCTTT.

The genes are TRBV9 and TRBJ2-1; TRBD2 aligns across 9 bases. V was clipped by 0 bases and J by 8 bases; unmatched bases: 6. This CDR3 is built from 15 residues. CDR1 SGDLS and CDR2 YYNGEE come from the germline V gene. This CDR3 reads CASSVGGLAYDEQFF. CDR3 in DNA: TGTGCCAGCAGCGTAGGGGGACTAGCATACGATGAGCAGTTCTTC.

This chain uses TRBV6-1 with TRBJ1-2; 7 nucleotides agree with TRBD1. Germline-derived CDR1 and CDR2 are MNHNS and SASEGT. Trimming removed 7 bases from V and 4 bases from J; junction bases left unmatched: 9. The CDR3 is 14 residues long. The CDR3 protein is CASTGTEDGYGYTF. The CDR3 region has the DNA TGTGCCAGCACTGGGACAGAGGATGGCTATGGCTACACCTTC.

V gene TRBV10-2 combines with J gene TRBJ2-5; D may be TRBD1 (6 bases). The CDR3 is made up of 14 amino acids. Looked up from germline, CDR1 is WSHSY and CDR2 is SAAADI. V shed 5 bases and J shed 4 bases, with 14 bases lying between them. CDR3 nucleotide sequence: TGCGCCAGCAGTCCGTCAGGGGCTACAGAGACCCAGTACTTC. Translated: CASSPSGATETQYF.

This sequence joins TRBV5-8 and TRBJ1-5; TRBD1 aligns across 10 bases. Germline CDR1 and CDR2: SGHTS and YDEGEE. CDR3 length equals 16 residues. V lost 5 bases to trimming and J lost 2 bases; unmatched junction nucleotides: 7. DNA of the CDR3: TGTGCCAGCAGTCGGACAGGGGGAAGTGGCAATCAGCCCCAGCATTTT. Translated, it gives CASSRTGGSGNQPQHF.

The chain links TRBV13 to TRBJ1-1; possibly TRBD1 for D (5 bases). V was cut by 0 bases and J by 3 bases, with 11 bases left in between. The CDR3 has 15 residues. Germline values: CDR1 PRHDT, CDR2 FYEKMQ (reference sequence). The CDR3 protein is CASSLGMDIDTEAFF. The CDR3 DNA is TGTGCCAGCAGCTTAGGTATGGACATAGACACTGAAGCTTTCTTT.

This chain uses TRBV7-9 with TRBJ2-3; D is uncertain. The length of the CDR3 is 13 residues. Trimming took off 5 bases at V and 2 bases at J, with 8 bases between the two ends. CDR1 is SEHNR and CDR2 is FQNEAQ in the germline V gene (reference sequence). The CDR3 loop reads CASSLGTTDTQYF. The CDR3 DNA reads TGTGCCAGCAGCCTCGGTACCACAGATACGCAGTATTTT.

The J gene is TRBJ1-2, the V gene TRBV30, with TRBD1 identical over 8 bases. The CDR3 length is 12 residues. CDR1 is GTSNPN, CDR2 SVGIG, per germline (reference sequence). The trim removed 5 bases at V and 7 bases at J, leaving 6 bases unmatched. This CDR3 is CAWGIGTGGYTF. In DNA form, the CDR3 reads TGTGCCTGGGGGATTGGGACAGGTGGCTACACCTTC.

The chain couples TRBV2 to TRBJ2-3, with D tentatively TRBD2 (7 bases). Germline CDR1 reads SNHLY; CDR2 reads FYNNEI. CDR3 size: 15 residues. Trimming cost V 2 bases and J 5 bases, with 14 bases left between them. The CDR3 sequence is CASSERGARGDTQYF. CDR3 coding DNA: TGTGCCAGCAGTGAACGGGGGGCGCGGGGAGATACGCAGTATTTT.

This chain joins TRBV4-1 and TRBJ2-7; 11 positions agree with TRBD2. The V gene end was trimmed by 4 bases and the J gene end by 2 bases; junction bases not matched to a gene: 1. CDR1 is MGHRA, CDR2 YSYEKL, per germline. The CDR3 loop spans 14 amino acids. CDR3 in amino acids: CASSLAGGTYEQYF. For the CDR3, the DNA is TGCGCCAGCAGCCTAGCGGGGGGGACCTACGAGCAGTACTTC.

V gene TRBV9 combines with J gene TRBJ2-3, with TRBD2 as a possible D gene (6 bases). The germline gives CDR1 SGDLS, CDR2 YYNGEE. The CDR3 loop spans 16 amino acids. Trimming shortened V by 4 bases and J by 1 base, and 16 bases separated the two germline ends. CDR3 coding DNA: TGTGCCAGCAGCTTCCGTGGGGCGGGGCGCACAGATACGCAGTATTTT. Encoded protein: CASSFRGAGRTDTQYF.